This is a list of T cell receptor beta chains from one sample in a study of control samples from healthy donors and cancer patients. TCRdb's table, derived via immunoSEQ multiplex PCR, lists solely in-frame clones and lacks some. The table lists roughly 130,000 clones, just under 95% of them singletons. Input material: blood. The receptors were sampled from a man aged 25-45 years in good health. The CDR3 runs from the conserved cysteine through the conserved F or W. Fields, in order: clone size, J gene, V gene, D gene, CDR3 protein, CDR3 DNA. The D gene is left open where the match is weak. Clone size is stated in some rows and not others, as once, few, many or a class when expanded.

clone size: .; J gene: TRBJ2-1; V gene: TRBV18; D gene: TRBD1; CDR3 protein: CAGTGTGHNRYNEQFF; CDR3 DNA: TGTGCCGGAACCGGGACAGGGCACAATCGATACAATGAGCAGTTCTTC
clone size: once; J gene: TRBJ2-3; V gene: TRBV4-1; D gene: TRBD2; CDR3 protein: CASSQGLAGNTQYF; CDR3 DNA: TGCGCCAGCAGCCAAGGACTAGCGGGAAATACGCAGTATTTT
clone size: .; J gene: TRBJ1-2; V gene: TRBV27; D gene: TRBD1; CDR3 protein: CASRGQGSNYGYTF; CDR3 DNA: TGTGCCAGCAGGGGACAGGGGTCTAACTATGGCTACACCTTC
clone size: .; J gene: TRBJ1-2; V gene: TRBV4-3; D gene: TRBD1; CDR3 protein: CASSQVLRGRNYGYTF; CDR3 DNA: TGCGCCAGCAGCCAAGTCCTCAGGGGGCGTAACTATGGCTACACCTTC
clone size: .; J gene: TRBJ1-6; V gene: TRBV28; D gene: TRBD1; CDR3 protein: CASSQGAGNSPLHF; CDR3 DNA: TGTGCCAGCAGCCAGGGGGCGGGTAATTCACCCCTCCACTTT
clone size: .; J gene: TRBJ1-2; V gene: TRBV7-2; D gene: .; CDR3 protein: CASSLLSGPSNYGYTF; CDR3 DNA: TGTGCCAGCAGCTTACTTTCAGGTCCGTCTAACTATGGCTACACCTTC
clone size: .; J gene: TRBJ1-2; V gene: TRBV7-2; D gene: .; CDR3 protein: CASSLNNGGGYTF; CDR3 DNA: TGTGCCAGCAGCTTAAACAACGGGGGAGGCTACACCTTC
clone size: .; J gene: TRBJ2-1; V gene: TRBV14; D gene: .; CDR3 protein: CASSQLPSSGAGNEQFF; CDR3 DNA: TGTGCCAGCAGCCAACTCCCCTCCTCGGGTGCCGGCAATGAGCAGTTCTTC
clone size: .; J gene: TRBJ2-7; V gene: TRBV3-1/TRBV3-2; D gene: TRBD2; CDR3 protein: CASSQRASGARGEQYF; CDR3 DNA: TGTGCCAGCAGCCAACGTGCTAGCGGGGCCCGTGGCGAGCAGTACTTC
clone size: .; J gene: TRBJ1-2; V gene: TRBV4-3; D gene: .; CDR3 protein: CASSPRISGGLDGYTF; CDR3 DNA: TGCGCCAGCAGCCCCAGAATTTCGGGGGGCTTGGATGGCTACACCTTC
clone size: .; J gene: TRBJ2-3; V gene: TRBV6-4; D gene: .; CDR3 protein: CASSERASSTDTQYF; CDR3 DNA: TGTGCCAGCAGTGAGCGGGCTAGTTCCACAGATACGCAGTATTTT
clone size: .; J gene: TRBJ2-5; V gene: TRBV28; D gene: TRBD1; CDR3 protein: CASSLQGAWETQYF; CDR3 DNA: TGTGCCAGCAGTCTACAGGGGGCGTGGGAGACCCAGTACTTC
clone size: .; J gene: TRBJ2-4; V gene: TRBV9; D gene: TRBD2; CDR3 protein: CASSAELSGNAKNIQYF; CDR3 DNA: TGTGCCAGCAGCGCCGAACTTAGCGGGAATGCCAAAAACATTCAGTACTTC
clone size: .; J gene: TRBJ2-1; V gene: TRBV4-1; D gene: .; CDR3 protein: CASSQELIAAGNNEQFF; CDR3 DNA: TGCGCCAGCAGCCAAGAGCTAATAGCGGCGGGGAACAATGAGCAGTTCTTC
clone size: once; J gene: TRBJ2-1; V gene: TRBV4-1; D gene: TRBD2; CDR3 protein: CASSQQPGLAGGPVHNEQFF; CDR3 DNA: TGCGCCAGCAGCCAACAACCGGGACTAGCGGGAGGGCCGGTCCACAATGAGCAGTTCTTC
clone size: .; J gene: TRBJ2-2; V gene: TRBV2; D gene: .; CDR3 protein: CASRAGTVNTGELFF; CDR3 DNA: TGTGCCAGCAGGGCCGGTACAGTGAACACCGGGGAGCTGTTTTTT
clone size: .; J gene: TRBJ2-1; V gene: TRBV2; D gene: TRBD2; CDR3 protein: CASSVRLAGGNEQFF; CDR3 DNA: TGTGCCAGCAGTGTCCGACTAGCGGGAGGAAATGAGCAGTTCTTC
clone size: .; J gene: TRBJ2-5; V gene: TRBV12-3/TRBV12-4; D gene: .; CDR3 protein: CASSFLGRETQYF; CDR3 DNA: TGTGCCAGCAGTTTTTTAGGGAGAGAGACCCAGTACTTC
clone size: .; J gene: TRBJ2-1; V gene: TRBV6-2/TRBV6-3; D gene: TRBD2; CDR3 protein: CASSYSQGLAGPSYNEQFF; CDR3 DNA: TGTGCCAGCAGTTACTCACAAGGACTAGCGGGCCCCTCCTACAATGAGCAGTTCTTC
clone size: .; J gene: TRBJ2-7; V gene: TRBV3-1/TRBV3-2; D gene: .; CDR3 protein: CASSPGAYEQYF; CDR3 DNA: TGTGCCAGCAGCCCAGGGGCTTACGAGCAGTACTTC
clone size: .; J gene: TRBJ1-5; V gene: TRBV28; D gene: .; CDR3 protein: CASSKYTFRGKSNQPQHF; CDR3 DNA: TGTGCCAGCAGTAAATATACGTTCAGGGGAAAGAGCAATCAGCCCCAGCATTTT
clone size: .; J gene: TRBJ2-7; V gene: TRBV7-9; D gene: .; CDR3 protein: CASNLGTTYEQYF; CDR3 DNA: TGTGCCAGCAACTTGGGGACCACCTACGAGCAGTACTTC
clone size: .; J gene: TRBJ1-1; V gene: TRBV12-3/TRBV12-4; D gene: .; CDR3 protein: CASSLSAPFF; CDR3 DNA: TGTGCCAGCAGTTTATCCGCACCTTTCTTT
clone size: .; J gene: TRBJ2-1; V gene: TRBV4-2; D gene: .; CDR3 protein: CASSQASGARVYNEQFF; CDR3 DNA: TGTGCCAGCAGCCAAGCTTCCGGAGCAAGGGTTTACAATGAGCAGTTCTTC
clone size: .; J gene: TRBJ2-7; V gene: TRBV7-8; D gene: TRBD1; CDR3 protein: CASRAQGASYEQYF; CDR3 DNA: TGTGCCAGCAGGGCCCAGGGGGCCTCCTACGAGCAGTACTTC
clone size: .; J gene: TRBJ1-2; V gene: TRBV9; D gene: .; CDR3 protein: CASMRDYGYTF; CDR3 DNA: TGTGCCAGCATGAGGGACTATGGCTACACCTTC
clone size: .; J gene: TRBJ2-3; V gene: TRBV6-4; D gene: .; CDR3 protein: CASSEMSGTDTQYF; CDR3 DNA: TGTGCCAGCAGTGAGATGTCTGGCACAGATACGCAGTATTTT
clone size: .; J gene: TRBJ2-1; V gene: TRBV15; D gene: TRBD2; CDR3 protein: CATSRGGRALWDEQFF; CDR3 DNA: TGTGCCACCAGCAGAGGAGGGAGGGCCCTTTGGGATGAGCAGTTCTTC
clone size: few; J gene: TRBJ1-1; V gene: TRBV19; D gene: .; CDR3 protein: CASSININQEAFF; CDR3 DNA: TGTGCCAGTAGTATAAATATTAACCAAGAAGCTTTCTTT
clone size: .; J gene: TRBJ2-1; V gene: TRBV19; D gene: .; CDR3 protein: CASSTPGYNEQFF; CDR3 DNA: TGTGCCAGTAGTACCCCAGGGTACAATGAGCAGTTCTTC
clone size: .; J gene: TRBJ1-2; V gene: TRBV28; D gene: .; CDR3 protein: CAYGGNYGYTF; CDR3 DNA: TGTGCCTATGGGGGGAACTATGGCTACACCTTC
clone size: .; J gene: TRBJ2-7; V gene: TRBV28; D gene: .; CDR3 protein: CASSRAYEQYF; CDR3 DNA: TGTGCCAGCAGCCGGGCCTACGAGCAGTACTTC
clone size: .; J gene: TRBJ1-2; V gene: TRBV28; D gene: .; CDR3 protein: CASTLDVYGGLNGYTF; CDR3 DNA: TGTGCCAGCACTCTCGACGTCTACGGGGGGCTCAATGGCTACACCTTC
clone size: .; J gene: TRBJ1-2; V gene: TRBV28; D gene: .; CDR3 protein: CASSFSFYGYTF; CDR3 DNA: TGTGCCAGCAGTTTTAGCTTTTATGGCTACACCTTC
clone size: .; J gene: TRBJ1-2; V gene: TRBV2; D gene: .; CDR3 protein: CASSPGPRVGGYTF; CDR3 DNA: TGTGCCAGCAGTCCGGGACCGAGGGTAGGTGGCTACACCTTC
clone size: .; J gene: TRBJ1-6; V gene: TRBV28; D gene: .; CDR3 protein: CASSLPGAGNSPLHF; CDR3 DNA: TGTGCCAGCAGTTTACCCGGGGCAGGGAATTCACCCCTCCACTTT